Following are 4 T cell receptor beta chains from one sample sequenced in a study of cytomegalovirus exposure and HLA in healthy donors. PCR involved 60 Vbeta and 13 Jbeta primers. The repertoire was sequenced with immunoSEQ multiplex PCR; TCRdb's copy has only in-frame clones and lacks some. The table records 100,000 or so clones, 80% of them present only once. Sequencing input: PBMCs. These receptors all come from a young man in good health and CMV-seronegative.

The chain couples TRBV7-9 to TRBJ1-4, with 10 bases matching TRBD1. This CDR3 region has 16 residues. The V gene end was trimmed by 4 bases and the J gene end by 6 bases; junction bases not matched to a gene: 8. Per the germline V gene, CDR1 is SEHNR and CDR2 is FQNEAQ (reference sequence). CDR3 protein: CASSSLDRGRDEKLFF. CDR3 coding DNA: TGTGCCAGCAGCTCCCTTGACAGGGGGCGCGATGAAAAACTGTTTTTT. Using reference TRBV7-9 and TRBJ1-4 for the parts outside the CDR3, the full variable domain is DTGVSQNPRHKITKRGQNVTFRCDPISEHNRLYWYRQTLGQGPEFLTYFQNEAQLEKSRLLSDRFSAERPKGSFSTLEIQRTEQGDSAMYLCASSSLDRGRDEKLFFGSGTQLSVL.

This rearrangement joins TRBV5-1 to TRBJ2-5; D is possibly TRBD1 (6 bases). The assigned J gene may be wrong: the sequence end matches TRBJ2-7 better. The germline V gene has CDR1 SGHRS and CDR2 YFSETQ. This CDR3 is built from 13 residues. CDR3 nucleotides: TGCGCCAGCAGCTCGAGGACAGCCTACGAGCAGTACTTC. Its translation is CASSSRTAYEQYF.

V gene TRBV2 combines with J gene TRBJ2-4; 8 bases agree with TRBD2. V shed 1 base, J shed 3 bases, and the junction held 2 bases outside the gene matches. The CDR3 contains 15 residues. In germline, CDR1 is SNHLY, CDR2 FYNNEI. CDR3 bases: TGTGCCAGCAGTGAAGAGCGGGGGTACAAAAACATTCAGTACTTC. Translation gives CASSEERGYKNIQYF.

This rearrangement joins TRBV9 to TRBJ2-2; 7 nucleotides match TRBD2. CDR1 and CDR2 (germline): SGDLS, YYNGEE. The CDR3 sequence is 18 residues long. J gave up 0 bases and V 0 bases, and 8 bases lay outside the gene matches. The CDR3 sequence: CASSVGLAAISNTGELFF. The CDR3 region has the DNA TGTGCCAGCAGCGTAGGTCTAGCGGCGATATCGAACACCGGGGAGCTGTTTTTT. Complete variable domain (other parts from reference TRBV9 and TRBJ2-2): DSGVTQTPKHLITATGQRVTLRCSPRSGDLSVYWYQQSLDQGLQFLIQYYNGEERAKGNILERFSAQQFPDLHSELNLSSLELGDSALYFCASSVGLAAISNTGELFFGEGSRLTVL.